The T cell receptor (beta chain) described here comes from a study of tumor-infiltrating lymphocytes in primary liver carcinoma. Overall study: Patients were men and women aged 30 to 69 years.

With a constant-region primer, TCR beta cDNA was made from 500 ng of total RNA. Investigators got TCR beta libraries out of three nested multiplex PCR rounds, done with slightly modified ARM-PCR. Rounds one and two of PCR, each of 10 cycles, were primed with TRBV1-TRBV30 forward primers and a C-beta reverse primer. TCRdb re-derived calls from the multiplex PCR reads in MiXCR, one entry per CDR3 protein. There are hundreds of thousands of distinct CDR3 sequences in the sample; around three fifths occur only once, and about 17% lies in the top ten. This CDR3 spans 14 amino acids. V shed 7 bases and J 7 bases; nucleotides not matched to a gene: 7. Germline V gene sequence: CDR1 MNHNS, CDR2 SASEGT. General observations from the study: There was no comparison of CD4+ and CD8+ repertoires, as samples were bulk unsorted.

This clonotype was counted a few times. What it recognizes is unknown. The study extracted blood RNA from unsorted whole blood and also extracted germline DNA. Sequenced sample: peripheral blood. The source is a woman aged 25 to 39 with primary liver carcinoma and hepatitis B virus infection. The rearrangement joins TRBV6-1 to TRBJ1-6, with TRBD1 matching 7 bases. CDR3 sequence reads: CASIRGQANSPLHF. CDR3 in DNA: TGTGCCAGCATAAGAGGACAGGCGAATTCACCCCTCCACTTT.